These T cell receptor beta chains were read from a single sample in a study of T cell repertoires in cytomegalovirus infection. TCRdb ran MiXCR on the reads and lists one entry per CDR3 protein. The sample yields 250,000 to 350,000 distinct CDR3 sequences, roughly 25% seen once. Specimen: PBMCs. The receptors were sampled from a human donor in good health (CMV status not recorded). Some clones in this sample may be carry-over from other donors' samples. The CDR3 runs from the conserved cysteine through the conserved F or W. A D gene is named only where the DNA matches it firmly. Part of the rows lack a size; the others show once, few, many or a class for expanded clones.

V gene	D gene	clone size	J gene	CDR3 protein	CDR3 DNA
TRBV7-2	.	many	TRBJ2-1	CASSFIRASSLGEQFF	TGTGCCAGCAGCTTCATCCGTGCGTCATCCTTGGGTGAGCAGTTCTTC
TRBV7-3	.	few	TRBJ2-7	CASSASTGGRCEQYF	TGTGCCAGCAGCGCCAGTACCGGGGGGCGGTGCGAGCAGTACTTC
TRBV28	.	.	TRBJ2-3	CASSWGRSGARSTDTQYF	TGTGCCAGCAGTTGGGGGAGGTCGGGGGCCAGAAGCACAGATACGCAGTATTTT
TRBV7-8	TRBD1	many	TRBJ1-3	CASRQGHSGNTIYF	TGTGCCAGCCGACAGGGGCACTCTGGAAACACCATATATTTT
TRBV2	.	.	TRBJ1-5	CASTNTMGQPLSNQPQHF	TGTGCCAGCACTAATACGATGGGGCAGCCGTTGAGCAATCAGCCCCAGCATTTT
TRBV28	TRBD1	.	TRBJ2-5	CASNTGTGTQETQYF	TGTGCCAGCAACACCGGGACAGGGACTCAAGAGACCCAGTACTTC
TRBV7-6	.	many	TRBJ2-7	CASTLRGGETPLYEQYF	TGTGCCAGCACCCTCCGGGGCGGAGAGACGCCGCTCTACGAGCAGTACTTC
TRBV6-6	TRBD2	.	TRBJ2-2	CASSYSGGPRLAGKSGELFF	TGTGCCAGCAGTTACTCAGGGGGTCCCAGACTAGCGGGAAAGTCGGGGGAGCTGTTTTTT
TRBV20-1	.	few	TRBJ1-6	CSARRNTYNSPLHF	TGCAGTGCTAGGCGAAACACCTATAATTCACCCCTCCACTTT
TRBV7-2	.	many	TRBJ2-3	CASSLVGTPSGTQYF	TGTGCCAGCAGCTTAGTAGGGACACCCTCGGGTACGCAGTATTTT
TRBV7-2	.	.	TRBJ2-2	CARSFSKNTGELFF	TGTGCAAGAAGCTTCAGCAAGAACACCGGGGAGCTGTTTTTT
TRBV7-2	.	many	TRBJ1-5	CASSVRGSSSNQPQHF	TGTGCCAGCAGCGTTAGGGGGAGCAGTAGCAATCAGCCCCAGCATTTT
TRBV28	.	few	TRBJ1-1	CASSPGEGRPEAFF	TGTGCCAGCAGTCCCGGGGAGGGGAGGCCTGAAGCTTTCTTT
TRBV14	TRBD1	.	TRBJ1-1	CASSPITGQGSLNTEAFF	TGTGCCAGCAGCCCCATCACCGGACAGGGCTCCCTGAACACTGAAGCTTTCTTT
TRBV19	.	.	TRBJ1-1	CASSMLAGRFFPEAFF	TGTGCCAGTAGTATGTTGGCGGGACGGTTTTTCCCTGAAGCTTTCTTT
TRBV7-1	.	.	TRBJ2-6	CARFESSVANVLTF	TGTGCCAGATTTGAAAGCTCTGTGGCCAACGTCCTGACTTTC
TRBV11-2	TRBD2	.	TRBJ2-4	CASSPPGGAEYF	TGTGCCAGCAGCCCCCCGGGGGGGGCGGAGTACTTC
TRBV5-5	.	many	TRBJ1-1	CASSLGPKNTEAFF	TGTGCCAGCAGCTTGGGACCGAAAAACACTGAAGCTTTCTTT
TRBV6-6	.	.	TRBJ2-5	CASSYWAGSIQETQYF	TGTGCCAGCAGTTACTGGGCGGGATCGATCCAAGAGACCCAGTACTTC
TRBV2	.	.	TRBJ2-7	CASSEGPVGLKTWEQYF	TGTGCCAGCAGTGAAGGTCCAGTGGGACTTAAGACGTGGGAGCAGTACTTC
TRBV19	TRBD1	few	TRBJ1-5	CASSITVSGTGNQPQHF	TGTGCCAGTAGTATAACAGTATCCGGGACAGGAAATCAGCCCCAGCATTTT
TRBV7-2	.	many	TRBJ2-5	CASSLETQYF	TGTGCCAGCAGCTTAGAGACCCAGTACTTC
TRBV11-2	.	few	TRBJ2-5	CASSLDSFSQGKGTQYF	TGTGCCAGCAGCTTAGATTCGTTTTCCCAGGGGAAGGGGACCCAGTACTTC
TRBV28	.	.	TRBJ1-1	CASSQRRVMNTEAFF	TGTGCCAGCAGTCAACGACGGGTAATGAACACTGAAGCTTTCTTT
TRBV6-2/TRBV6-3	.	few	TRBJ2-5	CASSPWLETQYF	TGTGCCAGCAGTCCCTGGTTGGAGACCCAGTACTTC
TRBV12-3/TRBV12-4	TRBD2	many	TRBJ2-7	CASMTSHSSYEQYF	TGTGCCAGCATGACTAGCCATAGCTCCTACGAGCAGTACTTC
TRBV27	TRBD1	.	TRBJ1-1	CASRDRGMGTEAFF	TGTGCCAGCAGGGACAGGGGTATGGGTACTGAAGCTTTCTTT
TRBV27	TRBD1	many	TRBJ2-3	CASSTRQGADTQYF	TGTGCCAGCAGTACCCGACAGGGGGCTGATACGCAGTATTTT
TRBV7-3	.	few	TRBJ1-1	CASSTQGGNTEAFF	TGTGCCAGCAGCACTCAGGGAGGAAACACTGAAGCTTTCTTT
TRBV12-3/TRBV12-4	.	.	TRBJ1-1	CASSQGPVAEAFF	TGTGCCAGCAGCCAAGGGCCGGTCGCTGAAGCTTTCTTT
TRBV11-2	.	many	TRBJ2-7	CASSSTQYEQYF	TGTGCCAGCAGCTCGACTCAATACGAGCAGTACTTC
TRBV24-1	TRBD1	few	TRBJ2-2	CATSDFRLGRDRDGTGELFF	TGTGCCACCAGTGATTTTCGTTTAGGGAGAGACAGGGACGGCACCGGGGAGCTGTTTTTT
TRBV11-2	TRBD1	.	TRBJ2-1	CASSSLDRGTYEQFF	TGTGCCAGCAGCTCCTTGGACAGGGGTACATATGAGCAGTTCTTC
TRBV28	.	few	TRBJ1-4	CASTAAGEKLFF	TGTGCCAGCACCGCCGCAGGTGAAAAACTGTTTTTT
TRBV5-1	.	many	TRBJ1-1	CASSLASLNTEAFF	TGCGCCAGCAGCTTGGCCAGCCTGAACACTGAAGCTTTCTTT
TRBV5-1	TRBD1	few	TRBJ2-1	CASSSLRDSVGTYDNEQFF	TGCGCCAGCAGCTCACTCAGGGACAGCGTGGGGACCTACGACAATGAGCAGTTCTTC
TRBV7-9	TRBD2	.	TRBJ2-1	CASSGPRDYHNNEQFF	TGTGCCAGCAGCGGTCCCCGGGACTACCATAACAATGAGCAGTTCTTC
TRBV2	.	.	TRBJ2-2	CASSEVGGNTGELFF	TGTGCCAGCAGTGAGGTCGGGGGCAATACCGGGGAGCTGTTTTTT
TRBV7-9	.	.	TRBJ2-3	CASSLARHSTDTQYF	TGTGCCAGCAGCTTAGCCAGGCACAGCACAGATACGCAGTATTTT
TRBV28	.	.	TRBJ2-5	CASSLYPGPETQYF	TGTGCCAGCAGTTTATACCCAGGGCCAGAGACCCAGTACTTC
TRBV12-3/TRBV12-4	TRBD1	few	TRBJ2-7	CASLGTGAYEQYF	TGTGCCAGCCTCGGGACAGGGGCCTACGAGCAGTACTTC
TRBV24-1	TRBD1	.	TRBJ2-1	CATSYRGNEQFF	TGTGCCACCAGCTACAGGGGGAATGAGCAGTTCTTC
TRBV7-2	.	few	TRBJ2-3	CASSLGRGFGTDTQYF	TGTGCCAGCAGCTTAGGGCGGGGCTTTGGCACAGATACGCAGTATTTT
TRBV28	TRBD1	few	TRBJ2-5	CASSPGTGLQETQYF	TGTGCCAGCAGTCCCGGGACAGGGCTCCAAGAGACCCAGTACTTC
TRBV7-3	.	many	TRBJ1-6	CASSLQGHTVTYNSPLHF	TGTGCCAGCAGCTTACAGGGACACACAGTAACCTATAATTCACCCCTCCACTTT
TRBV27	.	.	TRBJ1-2	CASSFGTLYGYTF	TGTGCCAGCAGTTTCGGGACTCTGTATGGCTACACCTTC
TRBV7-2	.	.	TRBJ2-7	CASSPGLSASYEQYF	TGTGCCAGCAGCCCGGGACTGTCAGCTTCCTACGAGCAGTACTTC
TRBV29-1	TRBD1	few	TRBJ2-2	CSGSVGQASGELFF	TGCAGCGGTAGCGTCGGACAGGCCTCCGGGGAGCTGTTTTTT
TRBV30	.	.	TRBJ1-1	CAWSVRSVNTEAFF	TGTGCCTGGAGTGTACGGAGTGTGAACACTGAAGCTTTCTTT
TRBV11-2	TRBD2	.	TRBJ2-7	CASSLGASGGYEQYF	TGTGCCAGCAGCTTAGGGGCTAGCGGGGGTTACGAGCAGTACTTC
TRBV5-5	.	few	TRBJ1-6	CASSPGQGSNSPLHF	TGTGCCAGCAGCCCTGGGCAGGGATCGAATTCACCCCTCCACTTT
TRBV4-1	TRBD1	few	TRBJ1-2	CASSPNLQGAGGYTF	TGCGCCAGCAGCCCCAATCTCCAGGGGGCTGGCGGCTACACCTTC